The 10 T cell receptor beta chains below were found in one sample sequenced in a study of vaccination effects on CD4 cells after COVID-19. These TCRs are of unknown antigen specificity. Before any sequencing was done, the ViraFEST assay used viral peptide pools to expand antigen-specific CD4+ T cells. The culture ran for about 10 days, and then CD4+ T cells were isolated. This individual tested PCR-positive for SARS-CoV-2 infection between March and December 2020. Profiling relied on immunoSEQ multiplex PCR, and the TCRdb table lists in-frame clones only, not all of them. Among about 36,000 clones listed, around 69% were seen once. The sequenced sample was CD4+ T cells from PBMCs cultured with HCoV-NL63 spike peptides, obtained before COVID-19 vaccination. These receptors originate from a human donor who had a prior SARS-CoV-2 infection.

This chain uses TRBV9 with TRBJ2-5; possible D gene TRBD1, 6 bases. The CDR3 is made up of 13 amino acids. Germline V lookup: CDR1 SGDLS, CDR2 YYNGEE. Trimming removed 4 bases from V and 2 bases from J, with 9 bases in between. CDR3 protein: CASSWDTQETQYF. The CDR3 DNA reads as TGTGCCAGCAGCTGGGACACTCAAGAGACCCAGTACTTC.

The gene calls are TRBV11-3 and TRBJ1-2; 8 bases match TRBD1. Unmatched junction bases numbered 1, after V lost 1 base and J lost 3 bases. Germline V gives CDR1 SGHNT, CDR2 YENEEA. This CDR3 region has 14 residues. CDR3 DNA: TGTGCCAGCAGCTTAGGACAGGGGCACTATGGCTACACCTTC. As protein: CASSLGQGHYGYTF.

The sample holds a few counts of this clone. CDR3 amino acids: CASSLNRDGELFF. The CDR3 nucleotides read TGTGCCAGCAGCTTAAACAGGGACGGGGAGCTGTTTTTT. The chain uses TRBV7-9 and TRBJ2-2, with TRBD1 as a possible D gene (6 bases). This CDR3 is 13 amino acids long. V gave up 2 bases and J gave up 7 bases, with 8 bases separating them. Germline V gene data show CDR1 as SEHNR and CDR2 as FQNEAQ (reference sequence).

This clone was seen a handful of times. The rearrangement links TRBV19 to TRBJ2-1; 8 bases align to TRBD1. CDR3 length: 20 residues. Germline V gene lookup returns CDR1 LNHDA and CDR2 SQIVND (reference sequence). V lost 2 bases to trimming and J lost 0 bases; unmatched junction nucleotides: 15. The CDR3 coding sequence is TGTGCCAGTAGTATAAGGGCAGGGGGCGAAGCCCGGGGCTCCTACAATGAGCAGTTCTTC. It yields the protein CASSIRAGGEARGSYNEQFF.

This clone showed up just once. The chain uses TRBV5-6 and TRBJ2-5; D remains ambiguous. Looked up from germline, CDR1 is SGHDT and CDR2 is YYEEEE. This CDR3 has 14 residues. V lost 1 base, J lost 1 base, and 8 bases lay in between. The CDR3 bases are TGTGCCAGCAGCTTGATCTCAGCCCAAGAGACCCAGTACTTC. Protein: CASSLISAQETQYF.

The genes are TRBV18 and TRBJ1-1; D gene uncertain. In germline, CDR1 is KGHSH, CDR2 LQKENI. The CDR3 is 16 residues long. Between the trimmed V and J ends, which lost 4 bases and 4 bases, there was a span of 19 bases. The CDR3 nucleotides read TGTGCCAGCTCACTAAACTCGGTGCAGACTGCCACTGAAGCTTTCTTT. It yields the protein CASSLNSVQTATEAFF.

This clone was seen a handful of times. The chain couples TRBV7-2 to TRBJ1-1; D not certain. V gave up 5 bases and J gave up 7 bases, with 14 bases separating them. Germline V gene data show CDR1 as SGHTA and CDR2 as FQGNSA. This CDR3 is 13 amino acids long. CDR3 residues: CASSDEARDEAFF. DNA for the CDR3: TGTGCCAGCAGCGATGAAGCCCGGGATGAAGCTTTCTTT.

This clone was picked up a small number of times. The rearrangement uses TRBV6-1 and TRBJ2-7; no reliable D call. This CDR3 region has 13 residues. V was trimmed by 1 base and J by 3 bases, leaving 7 bases between them. Per germline, CDR1 MNHNS and CDR2 SASEGT. The CDR3 region has the DNA TGTGCCAGCAGTGAAGAGGCGGTCTACGAGCAGTACTTC. Protein: CASSEEAVYEQYF.

This clone was recorded a few times. CDR3 amino acids: CASSLASGGQGNEQFF. In DNA, the CDR3 is TGTGCCAGCAGCTTAGCCTCCGGAGGGCAAGGGAATGAGCAGTTCTTC. The chain employs TRBV7-9 and TRBJ2-1, with D tentatively TRBD2 (6 bases). The CDR3 is 16 amino acids. V shed 0 bases and J shed 7 bases, with 16 bases lying between them. Germline assignment: CDR1 SEHNR and CDR2 FQNEAQ (reference sequence).

The CDR3 DNA reads TGTGCCAGCAGTGAACCCGGGAGGGCCAACACCGGGGAGCTGTTTTTT. Residues: CASSEPGRANTGELFF. V is TRBV25-1 and J is TRBJ2-2; 8 positions match TRBD2. Losses at the gene ends were 2 bases for V and 2 bases for J; bases not matched to a gene: 4. This CDR3 has 16 amino acids. Per germline, CDR1 MGHDK and CDR2 SYGVNS.